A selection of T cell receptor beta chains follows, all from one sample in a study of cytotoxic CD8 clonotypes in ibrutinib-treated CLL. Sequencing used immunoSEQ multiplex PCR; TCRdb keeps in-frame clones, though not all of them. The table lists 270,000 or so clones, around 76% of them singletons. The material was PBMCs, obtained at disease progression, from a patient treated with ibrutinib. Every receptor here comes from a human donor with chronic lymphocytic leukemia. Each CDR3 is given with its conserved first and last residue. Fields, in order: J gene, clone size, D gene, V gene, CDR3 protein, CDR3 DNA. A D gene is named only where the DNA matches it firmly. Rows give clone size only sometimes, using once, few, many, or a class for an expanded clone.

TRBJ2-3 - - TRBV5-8 CASSHSRGTDTQYF TGTGCCAGCAGCCACTCCCGGGGCACAGATACGCAGTATTTT
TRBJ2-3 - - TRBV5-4 CASSSYGGKTDTQYF TGTGCCAGCAGCTCCTATGGAGGGAAGACAGATACGCAGTATTTT
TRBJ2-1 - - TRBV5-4 CASSHRAGSGDEQFF TGTGCCAGCAGCCACCGAGCAGGGTCGGGCGATGAGCAGTTCTTC
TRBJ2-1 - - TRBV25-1 CASIQPGQREQFF TGTGCCAGCATCCAACCGGGACAACGAGAGCAGTTCTTC
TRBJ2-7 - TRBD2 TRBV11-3 CASSFGLAGGPFEQYF TGTGCCAGCAGCTTCGGTCTCGCGGGGGGGCCATTCGAGCAGTACTTC
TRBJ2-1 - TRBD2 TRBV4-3 CASSQERDHASGYTTHEQFF TGCGCCAGCAGCCAAGAACGAGACCATGCTAGCGGATACACAACCCATGAGCAGTTCTTC
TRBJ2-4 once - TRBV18 CASSPGAARAKNIQYF TGTGCCAGCTCACCAGGGGCAGCTCGTGCCAAAAACATTCAGTACTTC
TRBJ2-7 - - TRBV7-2 CASSLGGAGQYF TGTGCCAGCAGCTTAGGTGGTGCGGGGCAGTACTTC
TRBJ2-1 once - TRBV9 CASSAGGSSYNEQFF TGTGCCAGCAGTGCCGGAGGGAGTTCCTACAATGAGCAGTTCTTC
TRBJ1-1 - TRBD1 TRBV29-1 CSVRTGRLNTEAFF TGCAGCGTTCGGACAGGGAGATTGAACACTGAAGCTTTCTTT
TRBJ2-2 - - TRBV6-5 CASSHPRDTGELFF TGTGCCAGCAGCCACCCACGGGACACCGGGGAGCTGTTTTTT
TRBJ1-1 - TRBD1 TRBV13 CASSSGQGWTEAFF TGTGCCAGCAGCTCTGGACAGGGTTGGACTGAAGCTTTCTTT
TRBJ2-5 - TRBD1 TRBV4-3 CASSHIQGAVQETQYF TGCGCCAGCAGCCACATACAGGGGGCGGTCCAAGAGACCCAGTACTTC
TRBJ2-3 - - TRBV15 CATSPVGVVRDTQYF TGTGCCACCAGCCCCGTGGGCGTGGTCCGGGATACGCAGTATTTT
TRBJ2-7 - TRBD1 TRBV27 CASSDRDGHEQYF TGTGCCAGCAGTGACAGGGATGGGCACGAGCAGTACTTC
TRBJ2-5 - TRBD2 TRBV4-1 CASSQVVPGTSGSLRETQYF TGCGCCAGCAGCCAGGTTGTTCCGGGGACTAGCGGGAGTTTGAGAGAGACCCAGTACTTC
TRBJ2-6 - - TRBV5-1 CASSLVVGVSSGANVLTF TGCGCCAGCAGCTTGGTAGTAGGGGTCAGCTCTGGGGCCAACGTCCTGACTTTC
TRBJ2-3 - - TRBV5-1 CASSLDRAKSTDTQYF TGCGCCAGCAGCTTGGATAGGGCGAAAAGCACAGATACGCAGTATTTT
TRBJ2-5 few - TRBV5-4 CASGRDAARETQYF TGTGCCAGCGGGCGTGATGCGGCGCGGGAGACCCAGTACTTC
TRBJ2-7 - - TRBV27 CASSLSGQGSGEQYF TGTGCCAGCAGTTTGAGCGGGCAGGGTTCGGGGGAGCAGTACTTC
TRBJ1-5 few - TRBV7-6 CASSLPNQPQHF TGTGCCAGCAGCTTACCCAATCAGCCCCAGCATTTT
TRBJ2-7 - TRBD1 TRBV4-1 CASSPTGVVDYEQYF TGCGCCAGCAGCCCGACAGGGGTTGTCGACTACGAGCAGTACTTC
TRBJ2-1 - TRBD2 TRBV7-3 CASSSRGLAGYNEQFF TGTGCCAGCAGCTCCCGAGGACTAGCGGGATACAATGAGCAGTTCTTC
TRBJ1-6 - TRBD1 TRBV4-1 CASSQEQGAWNSPLHF TGCGCCAGCAGCCAGGAACAGGGGGCTTGGAATTCACCCCTCCACTTT
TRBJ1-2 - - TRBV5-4 CASSFYTDYGYTF TGTGCCAGCAGCTTCTACACGGATTATGGCTACACCTTC
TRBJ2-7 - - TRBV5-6 CASSYSYEQYF TGTGCCAGCAGCTACAGCTACGAGCAGTACTTC
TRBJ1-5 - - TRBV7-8 CASSPSRVSNQPQHF TGTGCCAGCAGCCCAAGCAGGGTTAGCAATCAGCCCCAGCATTTT
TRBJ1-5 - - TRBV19 CASKQFAASNQPQHF TGTGCCAGTAAGCAGTTCGCGGCCAGCAATCAGCCCCAGCATTTT
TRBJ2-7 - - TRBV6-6 CASSYLFSGAEQYF TGTGCCAGCAGTTATCTTTTCTCGGGAGCCGAGCAGTACTTC
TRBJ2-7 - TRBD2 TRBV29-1 CSVGVAGLPYEQYF TGCAGCGTTGGCGTAGCGGGACTTCCCTACGAGCAGTACTTC
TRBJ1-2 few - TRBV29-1 CSVERQEGYTF TGCAGCGTTGAACGACAGGAGGGCTACACCTTC
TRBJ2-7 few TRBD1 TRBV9 CASSRQGLFSYEQYF TGTGCCAGCAGCCGACAGGGGCTATTCTCCTACGAGCAGTACTTC
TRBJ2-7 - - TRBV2 CASRRDTFYEQYF TGTGCCAGCAGACGGGACACCTTTTACGAGCAGTACTTC
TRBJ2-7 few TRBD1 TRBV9 CASSPGTVHEQYF TGTGCCAGCAGCCCAGGGACAGTCCACGAGCAGTACTTC
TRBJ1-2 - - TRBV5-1 CASSQSLGPYGYTF TGCGCCAGCAGCCAGAGCCTAGGGCCCTATGGCTACACCTTC
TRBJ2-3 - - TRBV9 CASSVATGGSTDTQYF TGTGCCAGCAGCGTAGCGACGGGCGGTAGCACAGATACGCAGTATTTT
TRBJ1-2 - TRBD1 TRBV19 CASSQDRGGGGYTF TGTGCCAGTAGTCAAGACAGGGGCGGAGGTGGCTACACCTTC
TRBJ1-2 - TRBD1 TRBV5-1 CASSLGLQGRLNYGYTF TGCGCCAGCAGCTTGGGCCTACAGGGGCGACTTAACTATGGCTACACCTTC
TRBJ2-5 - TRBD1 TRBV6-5 CASSSTGGETQYF TGTGCCAGCAGCTCAACAGGGGGCGAGACCCAGTACTTC
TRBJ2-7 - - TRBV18 CASSPLNYRYEQYF TGTGCCAGCTCACCACTTAATTATAGATACGAGCAGTACTTC
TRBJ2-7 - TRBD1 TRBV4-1 CASSQLRTGPTYEQYF TGCGCCAGCAGCCAACTGAGGACAGGGCCCACCTACGAGCAGTACTTC
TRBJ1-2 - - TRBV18 CASSGDRYGYTF TGTGCCAGCTCTGGGGACCGGTATGGCTACACCTTC
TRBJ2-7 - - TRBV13 CASSLRGYEQYF TGTGCCAGCAGCTTACGGGGCTACGAGCAGTACTTC
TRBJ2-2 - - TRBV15 CATSRDSGLFTGELFF TGTGCCACCAGCAGAGATTCTGGACTTTTCACCGGGGAGCTGTTTTTT
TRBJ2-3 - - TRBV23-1 CASSRTGRDTDTQYF TGCGCCAGCAGTCGAACAGGTCGGGACACAGATACGCAGTATTTT
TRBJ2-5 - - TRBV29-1 CSQSWGPGDVETQYF TGCAGCCAATCCTGGGGCCCGGGAGACGTCGAGACCCAGTACTTC
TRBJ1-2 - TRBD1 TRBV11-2 CASGRQGVLYGYTF TGTGCCAGCGGGCGACAGGGCGTCCTCTATGGCTACACCTTC